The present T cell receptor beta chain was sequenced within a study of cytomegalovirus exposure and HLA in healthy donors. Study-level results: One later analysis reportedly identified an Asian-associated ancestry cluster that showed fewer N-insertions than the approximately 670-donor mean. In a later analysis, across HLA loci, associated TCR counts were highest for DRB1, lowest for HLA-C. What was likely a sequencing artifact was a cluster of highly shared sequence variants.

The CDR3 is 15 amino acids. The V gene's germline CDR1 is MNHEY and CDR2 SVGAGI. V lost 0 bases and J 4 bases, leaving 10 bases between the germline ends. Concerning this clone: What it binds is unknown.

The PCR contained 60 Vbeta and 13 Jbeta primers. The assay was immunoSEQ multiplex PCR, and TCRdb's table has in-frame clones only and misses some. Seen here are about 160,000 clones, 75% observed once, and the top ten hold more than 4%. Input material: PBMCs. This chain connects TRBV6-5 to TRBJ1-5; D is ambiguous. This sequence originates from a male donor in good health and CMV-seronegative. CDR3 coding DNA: TGTGCCAGCAGTTACTCGTCGAACAAGAATCAGCCCCAGCATTTT. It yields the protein CASSYSSNKNQPQHF.